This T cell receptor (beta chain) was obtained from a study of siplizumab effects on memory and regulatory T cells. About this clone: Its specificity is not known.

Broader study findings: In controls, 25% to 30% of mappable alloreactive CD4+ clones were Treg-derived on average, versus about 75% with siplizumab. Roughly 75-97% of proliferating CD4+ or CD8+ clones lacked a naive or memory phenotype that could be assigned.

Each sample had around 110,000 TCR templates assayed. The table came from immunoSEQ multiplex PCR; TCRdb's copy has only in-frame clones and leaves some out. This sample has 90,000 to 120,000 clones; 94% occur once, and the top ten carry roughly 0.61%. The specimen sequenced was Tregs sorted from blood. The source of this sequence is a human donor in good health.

The CDR3 sequence is CASSANLRDYNSPLHF. The CDR3 coding sequence is TGCGCCAGCAGCGCGAATTTGCGGGATTATAATTCACCCCTCCACTTT. This chain connects TRBV5-1 to TRBJ1-6; D not resolved. This CDR3 comprises 16 residues. Trimming shortened V by 4 bases and J by 4 bases, and 15 bases separated the two germline ends. The germline V gene encodes CDR1 SGHRS and CDR2 YFSETQ.